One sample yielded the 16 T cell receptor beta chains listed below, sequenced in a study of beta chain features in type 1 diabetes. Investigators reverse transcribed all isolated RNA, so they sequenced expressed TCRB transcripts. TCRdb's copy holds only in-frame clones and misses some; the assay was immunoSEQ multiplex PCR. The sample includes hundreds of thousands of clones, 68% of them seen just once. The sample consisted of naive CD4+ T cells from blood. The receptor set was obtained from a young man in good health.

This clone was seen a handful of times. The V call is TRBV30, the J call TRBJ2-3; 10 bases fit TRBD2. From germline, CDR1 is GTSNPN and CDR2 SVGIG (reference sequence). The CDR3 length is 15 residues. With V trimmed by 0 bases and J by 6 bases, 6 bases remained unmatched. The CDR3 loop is CAWSVGAGGPDTQYF. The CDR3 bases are TGTGCCTGGAGTGTGGGAGCGGGGGGGCCTGATACGCAGTATTTT.

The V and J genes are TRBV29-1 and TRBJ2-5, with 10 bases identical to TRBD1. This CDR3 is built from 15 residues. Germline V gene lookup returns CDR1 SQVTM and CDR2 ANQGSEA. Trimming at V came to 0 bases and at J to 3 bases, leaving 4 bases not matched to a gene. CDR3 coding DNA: TGCAGCGTTGAAGATTCGGGACAGGGGAAAGAGACCCAGTACTTC. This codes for CSVEDSGQGKETQYF. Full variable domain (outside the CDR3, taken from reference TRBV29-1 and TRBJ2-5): SAVISQKPSRDICQRGTSLTIQCQVDSQVTMMFWYRQQPGQSLTLIATANQGSEATYESGFVIDKFPISRPNLTFSTLTVSNMSPEDSSIYLCSVEDSGQGKETQYFGPGTRLLVL.

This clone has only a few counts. For the CDR3, the DNA is TGCAGCGTAAACGGACAGGCCGCTGGGGCCAACGTCCTGACTTTC. Its translation is CSVNGQAAGANVLTF. The chain combines TRBV29-1 with TRBJ2-6; 7 bases align to TRBD1. V trimming: 6 bases; J trimming: 2 bases; junction bases outside the gene matches: 7. Looked up from germline, CDR1 is SQVTM and CDR2 is ANQGSEA. The CDR3 totals 15 residues.

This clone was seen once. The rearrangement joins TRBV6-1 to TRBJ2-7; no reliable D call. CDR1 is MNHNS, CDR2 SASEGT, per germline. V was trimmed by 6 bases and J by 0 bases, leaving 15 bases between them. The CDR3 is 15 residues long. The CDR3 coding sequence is TGTGCCAGCAGCCGGACCCTGCCTAGCTCCTACGAGCAGTACTTC. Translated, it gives CASSRTLPSSYEQYF.

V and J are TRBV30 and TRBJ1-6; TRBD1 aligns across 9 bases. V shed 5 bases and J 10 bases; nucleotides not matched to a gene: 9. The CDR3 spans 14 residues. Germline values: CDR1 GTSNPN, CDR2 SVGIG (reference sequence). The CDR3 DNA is TGTGCCTGGGAGGACAGGGGAAGCTGGTCACCCCTCCACTTT. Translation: CAWEDRGSWSPLHF.

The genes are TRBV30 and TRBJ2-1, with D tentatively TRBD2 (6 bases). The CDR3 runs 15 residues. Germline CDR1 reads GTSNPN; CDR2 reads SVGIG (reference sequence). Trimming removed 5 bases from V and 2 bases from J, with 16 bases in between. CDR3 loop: CAWCRTGVAYNEQFF. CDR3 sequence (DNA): TGTGCCTGGTGCAGAACGGGAGTGGCCTACAATGAGCAGTTCTTC.

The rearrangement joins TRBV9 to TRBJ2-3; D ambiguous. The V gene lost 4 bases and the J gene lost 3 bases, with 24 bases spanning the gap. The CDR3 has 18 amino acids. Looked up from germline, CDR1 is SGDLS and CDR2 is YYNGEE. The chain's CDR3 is CASSPPPGSRFQTDTQYF. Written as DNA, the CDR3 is TGTGCCAGCAGCCCCCCTCCGGGTTCCAGGTTTCAGACAGATACGCAGTATTTT.

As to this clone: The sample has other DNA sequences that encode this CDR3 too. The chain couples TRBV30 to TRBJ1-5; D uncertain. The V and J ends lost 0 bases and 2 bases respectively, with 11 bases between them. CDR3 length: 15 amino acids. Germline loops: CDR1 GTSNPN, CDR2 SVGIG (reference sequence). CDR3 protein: CAWSVKGGGNQPQHF. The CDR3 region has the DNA TGTGCCTGGAGTGTAAAGGGTGGGGGCAATCAGCCCCAGCATTTT.

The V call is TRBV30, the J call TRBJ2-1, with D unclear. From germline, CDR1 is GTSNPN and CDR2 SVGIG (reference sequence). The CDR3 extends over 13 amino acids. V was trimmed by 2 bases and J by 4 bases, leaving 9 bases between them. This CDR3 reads CAWSTHRYNEQFF. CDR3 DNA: TGTGCCTGGAGTACCCACAGATACAATGAGCAGTTCTTC.

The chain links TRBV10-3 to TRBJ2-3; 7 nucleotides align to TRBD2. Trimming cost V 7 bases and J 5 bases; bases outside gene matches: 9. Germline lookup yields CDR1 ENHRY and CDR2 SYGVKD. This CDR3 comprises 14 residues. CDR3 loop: CAIKASGGGDTQYF. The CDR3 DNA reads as TGTGCCATCAAGGCTAGCGGTGGAGGAGATACGCAGTATTTT.

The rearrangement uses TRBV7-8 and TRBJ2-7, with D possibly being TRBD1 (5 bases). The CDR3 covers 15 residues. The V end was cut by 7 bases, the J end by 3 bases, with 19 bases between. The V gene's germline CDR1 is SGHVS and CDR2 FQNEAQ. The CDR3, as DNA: TGTGCCAGCAAATTAGCTCCAGCAGGGAACTACGAGCAGTACTTC. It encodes CASKLAPAGNYEQYF.

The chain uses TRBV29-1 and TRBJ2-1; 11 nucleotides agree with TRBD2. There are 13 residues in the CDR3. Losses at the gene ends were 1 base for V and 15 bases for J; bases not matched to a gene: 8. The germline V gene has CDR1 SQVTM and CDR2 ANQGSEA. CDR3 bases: TGCAGCGTTGAAGTACTAGCGGGGGAAGGGGCGTTCTTC. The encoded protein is CSVEVLAGEGAFF.

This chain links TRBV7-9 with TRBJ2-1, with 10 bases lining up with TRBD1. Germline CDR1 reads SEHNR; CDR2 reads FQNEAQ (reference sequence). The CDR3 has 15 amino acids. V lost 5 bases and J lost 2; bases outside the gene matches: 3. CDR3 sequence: CASSEDRGPYNEQFF. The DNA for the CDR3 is TGTGCCAGCAGCGAAGACAGGGGGCCCTACAATGAGCAGTTCTTC.

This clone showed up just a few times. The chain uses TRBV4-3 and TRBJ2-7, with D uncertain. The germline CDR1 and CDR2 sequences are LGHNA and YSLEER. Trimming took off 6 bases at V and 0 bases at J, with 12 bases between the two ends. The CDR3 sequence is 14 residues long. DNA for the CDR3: TGCGCCAGCAGTTATGGCATACACTCCTACGAGCAGTACTTC. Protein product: CASSYGIHSYEQYF.

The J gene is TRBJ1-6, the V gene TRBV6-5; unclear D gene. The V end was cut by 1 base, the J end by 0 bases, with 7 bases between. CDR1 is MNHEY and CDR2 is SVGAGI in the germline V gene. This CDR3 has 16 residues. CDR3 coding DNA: TGTGCCAGCAGTTACTTATCCAGCTCCTATAATTCACCCCTCCACTTT. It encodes CASSYLSSSYNSPLHF.

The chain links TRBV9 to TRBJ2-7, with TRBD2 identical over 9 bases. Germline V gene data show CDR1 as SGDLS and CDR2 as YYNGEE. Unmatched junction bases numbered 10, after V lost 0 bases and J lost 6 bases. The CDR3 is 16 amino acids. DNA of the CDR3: TGTGCCAGCAGCGTAGTATCTTCAGCGGGAGGAGGCGAGCAGTACTTC. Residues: CASSVVSSAGGGEQYF.